These 32 T cell receptor beta chains share one sample of origin, sequenced in a study of CD8+CD57+ T cells in acquired aplastic anemia. Genomic DNA served as template for TCR beta VDJ and CDR3 profiling. Via MiXCR, TCRdb re-called the reads, giving one row per CDR3 protein. The table lists about 190,000 distinct CDR3 sequences, less than 65% of them singletons, with roughly 50% in the top ten. Sample: sorted CD4+, CD8+, or CD8+CD57+ T cells (not recorded which) from PBMCs. These receptors originate from a human donor with severe aplastic anemia or a healthy control (not recorded which).

The chain has TRBV20-1 and TRBJ2-1, with 8 bases fitting TRBD2. CDR3 size: 13 residues. The trim removed 3 bases at V and 10 bases at J, leaving 8 bases unmatched. Looked up from germline, CDR1 is DFQATT and CDR2 is SNEGSKA (reference sequence). CDR3 sequence (DNA): TGCAGTGCTAGGCCGGGGGGGGCCGGCGAGCAGTTCTTC. The encoded protein is CSARPGGAGEQFF.

The chain couples TRBV29-1 to TRBJ2-3, with a tentative D call TRBD2 (6 bases). The CDR3 runs to 13 residues. V was shortened by 3 bases and J by 3 bases, with 10 bases between the two germline ends. Looked up from germline, CDR1 is SQVTM and CDR2 is ANQGSEA. The CDR3 bases are TGCAGCGTTGAGCGGGGACTTACAGATACGCAGTATTTT. This gives the protein CSVERGLTDTQYF.

This clonotype has a single count. The rearrangement uses TRBV20-1 and TRBJ1-2; tentative D call: TRBD1 (5 bases). This CDR3 is 12 amino acids long. Per the germline V gene, CDR1 is DFQATT and CDR2 is SNEGSKA (reference sequence). CDR3 residues: CRADSGHYGYTF. CDR3 bases: TGCAGGGCAGACAGTGGGCACTATGGCTACACCTTC.

Remarks on this clonotype: Relative to the germline gene, one junction end is altered; a read error may explain this. The V and J genes are TRBV2 and TRBJ1-2; D unresolved. This CDR3 is 8 amino acids long. CDR1 is SNHLY, CDR2 FYNNEI, per germline. In DNA form, the CDR3 reads TGTGCCAGCAGTGTCTACCTCTTC. It codes for CASSVYLF.

The rearrangement links TRBV9 to TRBJ2-7; 10 nucleotides match TRBD1. Trimming cost V 0 bases and J 5 bases; bases outside gene matches: 8. Looked up from germline, CDR1 is SGDLS and CDR2 is YYNGEE. The CDR3 sequence is 16 residues long. The CDR3 coding sequence is TGTGCCAGCAGCGTAGATGCCGGGACAGGGGAGGACGAGCAGTACTTC. Its translation is CASSVDAGTGEDEQYF.

The chain couples TRBV6-4 to TRBJ2-1, with TRBD2 as a possible D gene (6 bases). Per germline, CDR1 MRHNA and CDR2 SNTAGT. Deletions cut 4 bases from V and 9 bases from J, with 10 bases between. The CDR3 loop spans 12 amino acids. CDR3 DNA: TGTGCCAGCAGTGCCGCGGGGCCTGAGCAGTTCTTC. It translates to CASSAAGPEQFF.

This clonotype was recorded a few times. The chain couples TRBV10-2 to TRBJ1-1; no reliable D call. Germline V gene sequence: CDR1 WSHSY, CDR2 SAAADI. The CDR3 contains 16 residues. V lost 4 bases and J 3 bases, leaving 18 bases between the germline ends. The CDR3 loop reads CASSAQTFQEDTEAFF. The DNA of the CDR3 is TGCGCCAGCAGTGCCCAGACATTCCAAGAGGACACTGAAGCTTTCTTT.

This clonotype was found a few times. Just one base apart from a much larger clone, this may be a read error. The chain employs TRBV6-5 and TRBJ1-4; tentative D call: TRBD1 (5 bases). V lost 7 bases and J 4 bases, leaving 13 bases between the germline ends. This CDR3 region has 14 residues. Germline CDR1 reads MNHEY; CDR2 reads SVGAGI. CDR3 DNA: TGTGCCAGCACCGAGGGGCACGGTAATGAAAAACTGTTTTTT. This codes for CASTEGHGNEKLFF.

The gene calls are TRBV25-1 and TRBJ2-3; TRBD2 is a possible D gene (5 bases). CDR1 and CDR2 (germline): MGHDK, SYGVNS. The V and J ends lost 3 bases and 2 bases respectively, with 15 bases between them. The CDR3 length is 16 residues. The CDR3 region is CASSDGMGTSTDTQYF. DNA of the CDR3: TGTGCCAGCAGTGACGGGATGGGAACCTCCACAGATACGCAGTATTTT.

This clonotype was counted ten times or more. V and J are TRBV6-1 and TRBJ2-7; TRBD1 might be the D (6 bases). V lost 0 bases and J 0 bases, leaving 9 bases between the germline ends. The CDR3 consists of 15 residues. The V gene's germline CDR1 is MNHNS and CDR2 SASEGT. In nucleotides, the CDR3 is TGTGCCAGCAGTGAAGCGGGGGCGAGCTCCTACGAGCAGTACTTC. It encodes CASSEAGASSYEQYF.

As to this clonotype: Given a much more abundant clone one base away, this may be a read error. V gene TRBV6-5 combines with J gene TRBJ2-2; D gene ambiguous. The CDR3 has 15 amino acids. Germline values: CDR1 MNHEY, CDR2 SVGAGI. V lost 3 bases and J lost 9, with 17 bases in between. The CDR3 is CASSYIESVSRELFF. CDR3 sequence (DNA): TGTGCCAGCAGTTATATTGAGTCGGTTTCCAGGGAGCTGTTTTTT.

This chain joins TRBV7-9 and TRBJ2-5, with 8 bases lining up with TRBD1. The CDR3 is made up of 14 amino acids. J lost 2 bases, V lost 4 bases, and 3 bases had no gene match. Germline CDR1 is SEHNR and CDR2 is FQNEAQ (reference sequence). The CDR3 spells CASSYRTGQETQYF. In DNA, the CDR3 is TGTGCCAGCAGCTACCGGACAGGGCAAGAGACCCAGTACTTC.

In its sample, this clonotype was seen once. The chain recombines TRBV12-3 or TRBV12-4 with TRBJ2-7; D possibly corresponds to TRBD1 (6 bases). This CDR3 is built from 14 residues. The germline V and J ends were trimmed by 8 bases and 2 bases, with 16 bases remaining between them. The CDR3 loop reads CASQDRDTTYEQYF. In nucleotides, the CDR3 is TGTGCCAGCCAGGATCGGGACACAACCTACGAGCAGTACTTC.

This clonotype was picked up a small number of times. The junction does not match germline at one end; this may be a read error. This rearrangement joins TRBV12-3 or TRBV12-4 to TRBJ2-1; D is unresolved. The CDR3 spans 18 residues. CDR3 amino acids: CASGLGSGLPHSYNEQFF. The DNA of the CDR3 is TGTGCCAGCGGTTTAGGGTCCGGTTTACCCCATTCCTACAATGAGCAGTTCTTC.

V is TRBV11-2 and J is TRBJ1-6; D is unresolved. Trimming pared 1 base from V and 8 bases from J, leaving 9 bases between. Germline V gene lookup returns CDR1 SGHAT and CDR2 FQNNGV. There are 14 residues in the CDR3. The CDR3 spells CASSLGRSDSPLHF. Written as DNA, the CDR3 is TGTGCCAGCAGCTTAGGACGGAGTGATTCACCCCTCCACTTT.

Only a few counts were recorded for this clonotype. The rearrangement uses TRBV10-2 and TRBJ1-6; D is undetermined. CDR1 and CDR2 from the germline V gene are WSHSY and SAAADI. The V gene lost 8 bases and the J gene lost 10 bases, with 21 bases spanning the gap. The CDR3 runs to 15 residues. The CDR3 DNA reads TGCGCCAGCGCTGAGGTGAGCGTCGGTCACTCACCCCTCCACTTT. Amino acid sequence: CASAEVSVGHSPLHF.

This clonotype was picked up many times. The V gene is TRBV5-8, the J gene TRBJ2-1, with 7 nucleotides matching TRBD2. Germline V gives CDR1 SGHTS, CDR2 YDEGEE. With V trimmed by 0 bases and J by 4 bases, 10 bases remained unmatched. The CDR3 is 17 amino acids. CDR3 DNA: TGTGCCAGCAGCTTGGCCTCGGGGGGATTACCTTACAATGAGCAGTTCTTC. Amino acid sequence: CASSLASGGLPYNEQFF.

This clonotype was counted many times. The gene calls are TRBV11-2 and TRBJ1-4; D call uncertain. Germline V gene sequence: CDR1 SGHAT, CDR2 FQNNGV. The V end was cut by 0 bases, the J end by 8 bases, with 10 bases between. The CDR3 totals 14 residues. The CDR3 is CASSLDIIDEKLFF. In DNA form, the CDR3 reads TGTGCCAGCAGCTTAGATATCATCGACGAAAAACTGTTTTTT.

A remark on this clonotype: The germline gene is not matched at one end of the junction; a read error may be the cause. The chain uses TRBV10-3 and TRBJ2-2; D gene unclear. The CDR3 is 13 amino acids. Germline V lookup: CDR1 ENHRY, CDR2 SYGVKD. The CDR3: CAVERIDTRELFF. The CDR3 bases are TGTGCCGTCGAGAGGATTGACACCAGGGAGCTGTTTTTT.

The chain links TRBV7-4 to TRBJ1-1; D remains unclear. Trimming removed 8 bases from V and 4 bases from J, with 8 bases in between. This CDR3 is built from 11 residues. CDR1 SGHVT and CDR2 SQSDAQ come from the germline V gene. CDR3 bases: TGTGCCAGCTGGCGTCGCACTGAAGCTTTCTTT. It specifies CASWRRTEAFF.

This clonotype was detected ten times or more. This chain uses TRBV6-1 with TRBJ1-6; 7 nucleotides agree with TRBD1. V shed 1 base and J 6 bases; nucleotides not matched to a gene: 6. CDR3 length: 16 amino acids. CDR1 and CDR2 (germline): MNHNS, SASEGT. The chain's CDR3 is CASSEEIRGLNSPLHF. CDR3 sequence (DNA): TGTGCCAGCAGTGAAGAGATAAGGGGGCTTAATTCACCCCTCCACTTT.

V is TRBV20-1 and J is TRBJ2-7; TRBD2 is a possible D gene (7 bases). Trimming pared 6 bases from V and 2 bases from J, leaving 17 bases between. CDR1 is DFQATT and CDR2 is SNEGSKA in the germline V gene (reference sequence). The CDR3 consists of 14 residues. CDR3 amino acids: CSAGVGGQTYEQYF. The CDR3, as DNA: TGCAGTGCGGGTGTGGGGGGGCAAACCTACGAGCAGTACTTC.

The chain links TRBV7-9 to TRBJ1-5, with D perhaps TRBD1 (5 bases). Looked up from germline, CDR1 is SEHNR and CDR2 is FQNEAQ (reference sequence). V was cut by 5 bases and J by 5 bases, with 13 bases left in between. CDR3 length: 14 amino acids. The CDR3 protein is CASSLDSEYQPQHF. The CDR3 nucleotides are TGTGCCAGCAGCCTCGACAGTGAGTATCAGCCCCAGCATTTT.

This clonotype was recorded a few times. A much larger clone is a single base away; this may be a read error. The rearrangement links TRBV20-1 to TRBJ2-7; D perhaps matches TRBD2 (6 bases). The germline CDR1 and CDR2 sequences are DFQATT and SNEGSKA (reference sequence). V was shortened by 3 bases and J by 5 bases, with 14 bases between the two germline ends. This CDR3 contains 13 residues. CDR3 region: CSARNLARNEQYF. The DNA for the CDR3 is TGCAGTGCTAGGAATCTAGCGAGGAACGAGCAGTACTTC.

This clonotype was detected ten times or more. The germline gene is not matched at one end of the junction; a read error may be the cause. The chain employs TRBV3-1 and TRBJ2-7; weak D call: TRBD1 (6 bases). Germline assignment: CDR1 LGHDT and CDR2 YNNKEL (reference sequence). This CDR3 is built from 12 residues. CDR3 in amino acids: CASSQGGYEQYF. The CDR3 nucleotides are TGTGCCAGCAGTCAAGGGGGCTACGAGCAGTACTTC.

At least ten counts were recorded for this clonotype. The chain couples TRBV19 to TRBJ1-4; D remains ambiguous. The V end lost 3 bases, the J end lost 5 bases, and 13 bases lay between the germline ends. The CDR3 is 15 residues long. The germline CDR1 and CDR2 sequences are LNHDA and SQIVND (reference sequence). CDR3 protein: CASSIFMTSNEKLFF. CDR3 coding DNA: TGTGCCAGTAGTATTTTCATGACATCGAATGAAAAACTGTTTTTT.

V gene TRBV12-3 or TRBV12-4 combines with J gene TRBJ2-2; D may be TRBD2 (6 bases). The V end was cut by 8 bases, the J end by 2 bases, with 12 bases between. The CDR3 contains 14 residues. The CDR3 nucleotides are TGTGCCAGCCGAAATAGCGGTAACACCGGGGAGCTGTTTTTT. Translated: CASRNSGNTGELFF.

The table lists this clonotype with many counts. V gene TRBV6-6 combines with J gene TRBJ2-5, with 13 bases matching TRBD2. This CDR3 has 16 residues. V shed 5 bases and J 3 bases; nucleotides not matched to a gene: 6. Per the germline V gene, CDR1 is MNHNY and CDR2 is SVGAGI (reference sequence). CDR3 in amino acids: CASSAGLAGVEETQYF. The CDR3, as DNA: TGTGCCAGCAGTGCAGGACTAGCGGGGGTGGAAGAGACCCAGTACTTC.

The chain recombines TRBV20-1 with TRBJ2-7; D ambiguous. The V gene lost 6 bases and the J gene lost 5 bases, with 17 bases spanning the gap. Germline V gene sequence: CDR1 DFQATT, CDR2 SNEGSKA (reference sequence). CDR3 length equals 13 residues. For the CDR3, the DNA is TGCAGTGCCCACCCACCGCGGCCTGACGAGCAGTACTTC. Translated, it gives CSAHPPRPDEQYF.

There are a few counts of this clonotype. The J gene is TRBJ1-1, the V gene TRBV4-3; tentative D call: TRBD1 (5 bases). The CDR3 is made up of 15 amino acids. Germline V gene lookup returns CDR1 LGHNA and CDR2 YSLEER. V lost 0 bases and J 1 base, leaving 9 bases between the germline ends. The DNA for the CDR3 is TGCGCCAGCAGCCAAGATTGGCAGGGGAACACTGAAGCTTTCTTT. Its protein is CASSQDWQGNTEAFF.

The rearrangement links TRBV24-1 to TRBJ2-3, with 10 positions matching TRBD1. The CDR3 runs to 15 residues. Germline lookup yields CDR1 KGHDR and CDR2 SFDVKD. V lost 6 bases, J lost 6 bases, and 8 bases stayed unmatched. This CDR3 is CATSQTTGGADTQYF. CDR3 coding DNA: TGTGCCACCAGTCAAACGACAGGGGGCGCGGATACGCAGTATTTT.

This chain links TRBV2 with TRBJ1-1; a possible D gene is TRBD1 (6 bases). V dropped 10 bases and J dropped 5 bases, with 20 bases sitting between them. Germline V gives CDR1 SNHLY, CDR2 FYNNEI. This CDR3 is 14 amino acids long. The CDR3 sequence is CATFPLIGGTEAFF. The CDR3 region has the DNA TGTGCCACCTTCCCACTAATAGGGGGAACTGAAGCTTTCTTT.